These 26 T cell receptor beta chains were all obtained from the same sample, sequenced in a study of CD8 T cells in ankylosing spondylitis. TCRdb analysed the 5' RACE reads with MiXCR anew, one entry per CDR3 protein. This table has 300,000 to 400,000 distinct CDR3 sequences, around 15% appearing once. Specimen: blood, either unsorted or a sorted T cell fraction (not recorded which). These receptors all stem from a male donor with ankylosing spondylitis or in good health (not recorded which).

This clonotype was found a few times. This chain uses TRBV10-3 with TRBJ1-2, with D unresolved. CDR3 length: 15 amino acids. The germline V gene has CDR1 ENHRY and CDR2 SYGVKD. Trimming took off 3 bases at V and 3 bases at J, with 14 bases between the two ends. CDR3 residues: CAISERRELHYGYTF. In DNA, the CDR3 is TGTGCCATCAGTGAAAGGCGGGAGCTTCACTATGGCTACACCTTC.

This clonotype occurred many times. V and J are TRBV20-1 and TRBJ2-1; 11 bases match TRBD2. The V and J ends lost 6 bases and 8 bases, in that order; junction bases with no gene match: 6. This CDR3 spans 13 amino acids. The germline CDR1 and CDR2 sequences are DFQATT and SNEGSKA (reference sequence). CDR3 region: CSANSGGAHEQFF. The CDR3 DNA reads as TGCAGTGCAAATAGCGGGGGGGCCCATGAGCAGTTCTTC.

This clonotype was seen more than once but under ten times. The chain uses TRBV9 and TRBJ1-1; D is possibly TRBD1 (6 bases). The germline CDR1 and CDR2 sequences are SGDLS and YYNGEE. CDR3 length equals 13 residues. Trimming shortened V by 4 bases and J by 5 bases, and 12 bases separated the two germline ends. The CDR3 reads CASSITRGTEAFF. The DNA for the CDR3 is TGTGCCAGCAGCATAACTAGGGGGACTGAAGCTTTCTTT.

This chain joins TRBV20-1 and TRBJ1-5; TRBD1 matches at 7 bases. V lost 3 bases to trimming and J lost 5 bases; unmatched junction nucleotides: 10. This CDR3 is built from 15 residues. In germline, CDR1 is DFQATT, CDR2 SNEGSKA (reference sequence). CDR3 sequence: CSARTGTADYQPQHF. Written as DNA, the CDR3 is TGCAGTGCTAGGACGGGGACAGCCGATTATCAGCCCCAGCATTTT.

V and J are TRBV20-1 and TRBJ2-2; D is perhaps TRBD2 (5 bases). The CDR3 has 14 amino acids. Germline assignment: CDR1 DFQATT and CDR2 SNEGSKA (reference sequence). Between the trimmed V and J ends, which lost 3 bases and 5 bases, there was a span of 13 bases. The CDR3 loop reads CSASDGTGTGELFF. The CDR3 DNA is TGCAGTGCTAGTGACGGAACGGGGACCGGGGAGCTGTTTTTT.

As DNA, the CDR3 is TGCAGCGTCAGGGGGCGCCCGGACGGGGAGCTGTTTTTT. Translated: CSVRGRPDGELFF. The chain carries TRBV29-1 and TRBJ2-2; 8 bases map to TRBD1. The ends lost 6 bases at V and 7 bases at J; junction bases unmatched: 7. The CDR3 has 13 residues. Germline-derived CDR1 and CDR2 are SQVTM and ANQGSEA.

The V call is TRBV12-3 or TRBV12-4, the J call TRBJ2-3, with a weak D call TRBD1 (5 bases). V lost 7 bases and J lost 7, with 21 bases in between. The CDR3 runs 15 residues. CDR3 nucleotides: TGTGCCAGCACTCGGCAGGGATTGGGTTTGAATACGCAGTATTTT. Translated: CASTRQGLGLNTQYF.

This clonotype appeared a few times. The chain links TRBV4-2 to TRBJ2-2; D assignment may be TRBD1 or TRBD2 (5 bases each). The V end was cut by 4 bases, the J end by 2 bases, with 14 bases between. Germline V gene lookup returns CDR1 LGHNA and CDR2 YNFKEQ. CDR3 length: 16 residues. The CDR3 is CASSPEGLINTGELFF. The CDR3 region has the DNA TGTGCCAGCAGCCCAGAGGGGTTGATAAACACCGGGGAGCTGTTTTTT.

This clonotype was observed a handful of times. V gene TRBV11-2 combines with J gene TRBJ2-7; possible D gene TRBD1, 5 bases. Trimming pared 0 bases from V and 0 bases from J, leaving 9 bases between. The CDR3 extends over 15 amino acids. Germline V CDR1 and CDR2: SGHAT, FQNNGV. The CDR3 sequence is CASSLEGVNSYEQYF. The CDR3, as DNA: TGTGCCAGCAGCTTAGAAGGGGTCAACTCCTACGAGCAGTACTTC.

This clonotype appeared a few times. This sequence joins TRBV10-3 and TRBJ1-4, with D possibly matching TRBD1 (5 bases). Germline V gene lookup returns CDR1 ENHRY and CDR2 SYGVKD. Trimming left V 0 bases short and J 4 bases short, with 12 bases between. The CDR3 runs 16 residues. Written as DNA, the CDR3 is TGTGCCATCAGTGAGTCGGGGCAGGGCTATAATGAAAAACTGTTTTTT. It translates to CAISESGQGYNEKLFF.

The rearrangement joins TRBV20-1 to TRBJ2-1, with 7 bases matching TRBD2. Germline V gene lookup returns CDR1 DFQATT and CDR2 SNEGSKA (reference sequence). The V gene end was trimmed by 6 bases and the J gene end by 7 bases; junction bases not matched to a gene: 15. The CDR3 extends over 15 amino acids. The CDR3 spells CSAPQGSGLGNEQFF. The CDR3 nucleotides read TGCAGTGCGCCCCAGGGTAGCGGGTTAGGAAATGAGCAGTTCTTC.

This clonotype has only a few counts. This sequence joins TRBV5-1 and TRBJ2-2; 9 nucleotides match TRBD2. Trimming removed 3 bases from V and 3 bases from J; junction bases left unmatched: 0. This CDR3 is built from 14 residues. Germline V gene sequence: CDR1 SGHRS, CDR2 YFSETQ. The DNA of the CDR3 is TGCGCCAGCAGCTGGACTAGCGACACCGGGGAGCTGTTTTTT. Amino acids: CASSWTSDTGELFF.

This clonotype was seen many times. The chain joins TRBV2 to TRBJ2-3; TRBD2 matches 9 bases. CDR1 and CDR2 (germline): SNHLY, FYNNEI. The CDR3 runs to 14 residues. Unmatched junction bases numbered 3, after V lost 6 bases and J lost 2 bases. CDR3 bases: TGTGCCAGCAGGAGGACTAGCGCCACAGATACGCAGTATTTT. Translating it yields CASRRTSATDTQYF. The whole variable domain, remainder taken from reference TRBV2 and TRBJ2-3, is EPEVTQTPSHQVTQMGQEVILRCVPISNHLYFYWYRQILGQKVEFLVSFYNNEISEKSEIFDDQFSVERPDGSNFTLKIRSTKLEDSAMYFCASRRTSATDTQYFGPGTRLTVL.

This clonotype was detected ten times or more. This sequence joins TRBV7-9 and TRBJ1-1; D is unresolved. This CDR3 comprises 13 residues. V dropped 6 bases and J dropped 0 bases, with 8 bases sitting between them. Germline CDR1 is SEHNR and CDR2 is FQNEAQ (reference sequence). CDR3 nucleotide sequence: TGTGCCAGCAGTTCCCGCATGAACACTGAAGCTTTCTTT. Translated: CASSSRMNTEAFF.

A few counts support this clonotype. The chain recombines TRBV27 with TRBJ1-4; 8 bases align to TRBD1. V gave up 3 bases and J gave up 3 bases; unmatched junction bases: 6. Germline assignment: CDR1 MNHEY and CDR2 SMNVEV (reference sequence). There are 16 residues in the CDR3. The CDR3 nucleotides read TGTGCCAGCAGTTTGAACAGGGGGTTGGCTAATGAAAAACTGTTTTTT. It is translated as CASSLNRGLANEKLFF.

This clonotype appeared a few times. CDR3 loop: CAISVRQGSYEQYF. Written as DNA, the CDR3 is TGTGCCATCAGTGTAAGACAGGGTTCCTACGAGCAGTACTTC. This chain connects TRBV10-3 to TRBJ2-7, with 7 bases lining up with TRBD1. Trimming took 4 bases from V and 1 from J; bases not matched to a gene: 4. The CDR3 loop spans 14 amino acids. Germline CDR1 is ENHRY and CDR2 is SYGVKD.

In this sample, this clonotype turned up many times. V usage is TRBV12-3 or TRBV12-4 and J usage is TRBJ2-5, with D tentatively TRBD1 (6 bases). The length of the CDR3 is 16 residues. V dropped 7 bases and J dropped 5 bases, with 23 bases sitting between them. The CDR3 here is CASTLGGQGLGETQYF. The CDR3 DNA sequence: TGTGCCAGCACCCTAGGGGGTCAAGGTCTTGGCGAGACCCAGTACTTC.

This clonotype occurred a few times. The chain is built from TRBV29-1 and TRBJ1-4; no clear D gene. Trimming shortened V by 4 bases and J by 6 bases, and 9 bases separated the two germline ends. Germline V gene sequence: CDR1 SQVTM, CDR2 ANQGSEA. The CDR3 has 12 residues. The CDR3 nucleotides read TGCAGCGTTGTTTGGAAGGATGAAAAACTGTTTTTT. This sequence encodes CSVVWKDEKLFF.

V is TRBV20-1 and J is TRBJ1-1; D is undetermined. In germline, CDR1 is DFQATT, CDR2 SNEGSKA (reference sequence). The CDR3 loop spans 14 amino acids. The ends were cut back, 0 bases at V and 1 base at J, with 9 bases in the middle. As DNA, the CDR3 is TGCAGTGCTAGAGATATGGTCGGGAACACTGAAGCTTTCTTT. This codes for CSARDMVGNTEAFF.

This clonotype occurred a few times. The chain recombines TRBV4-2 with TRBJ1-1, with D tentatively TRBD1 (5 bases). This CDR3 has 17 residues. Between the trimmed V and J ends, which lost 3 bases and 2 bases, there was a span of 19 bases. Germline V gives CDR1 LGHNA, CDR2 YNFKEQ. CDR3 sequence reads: CASSHLKSVGGNTEAFF. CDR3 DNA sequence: TGTGCCAGCAGCCACCTTAAATCGGTCGGGGGTAACACTGAAGCTTTCTTT.

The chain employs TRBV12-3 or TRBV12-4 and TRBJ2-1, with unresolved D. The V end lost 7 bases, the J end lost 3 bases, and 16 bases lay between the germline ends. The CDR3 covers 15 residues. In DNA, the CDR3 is TGTGCCAGCACCTCGGACCCCCGACACTACAATGAGCAGTTCTTC. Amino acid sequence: CASTSDPRHYNEQFF.

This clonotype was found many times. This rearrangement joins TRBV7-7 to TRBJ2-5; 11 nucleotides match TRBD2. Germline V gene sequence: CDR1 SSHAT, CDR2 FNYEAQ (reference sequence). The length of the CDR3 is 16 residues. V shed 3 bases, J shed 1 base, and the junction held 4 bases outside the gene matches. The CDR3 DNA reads TGTGCCAGCAGCTTCGGACTAGCGGGTGTCCAAGAGACCCAGTACTTC. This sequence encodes CASSFGLAGVQETQYF.

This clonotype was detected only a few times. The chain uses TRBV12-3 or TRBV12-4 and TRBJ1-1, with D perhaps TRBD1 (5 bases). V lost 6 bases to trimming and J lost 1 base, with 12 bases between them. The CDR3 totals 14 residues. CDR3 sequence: CASSPSGENTEAFF. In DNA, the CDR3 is TGTGCCAGCAGCCCATCGGGGGAGAACACTGAAGCTTTCTTT.

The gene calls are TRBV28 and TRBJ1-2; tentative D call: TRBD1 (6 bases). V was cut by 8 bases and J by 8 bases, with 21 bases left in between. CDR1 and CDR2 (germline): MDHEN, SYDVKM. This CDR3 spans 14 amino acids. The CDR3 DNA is TGTGCCAGCCGCTTAGGAGGCGCTCAGGGGGGCTACACCTTC. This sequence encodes CASRLGGAQGGYTF.

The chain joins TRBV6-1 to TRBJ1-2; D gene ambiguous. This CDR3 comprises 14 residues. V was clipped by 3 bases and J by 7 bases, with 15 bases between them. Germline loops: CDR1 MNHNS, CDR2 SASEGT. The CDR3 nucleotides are TGTGCCAGCAGTGAGGAAGGCCGAATTGGTGGCTACACCTTC. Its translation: CASSEEGRIGGYTF.

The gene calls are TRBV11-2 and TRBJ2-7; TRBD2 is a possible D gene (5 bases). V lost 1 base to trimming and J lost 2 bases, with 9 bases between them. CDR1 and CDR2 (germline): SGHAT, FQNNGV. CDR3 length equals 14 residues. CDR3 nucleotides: TGTGCCAGCAGCTTAGGTCCGGGAACCTACGAGCAGTACTTC. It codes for CASSLGPGTYEQYF.